Shown below are 18 T cell receptor beta chains from a single sample sequenced in a study of CD8 T cells in ankylosing spondylitis. Using its own MiXCR run on the 5' RACE reads, TCRdb lists one record per CDR3 protein. The sample lists about 120,000 distinct CDR3 sequences, roughly an eighth occurring once. The sequenced material came from blood, either unsorted or a sorted T cell fraction (not recorded which). Receptors originate from a female donor with ankylosing spondylitis or in good health (not recorded which).

This clonotype was observed a few times. The chain couples TRBV7-8 to TRBJ2-2, with D unresolved. V was shortened by 1 base and J by 10 bases, with 16 bases between the two germline ends. Per germline, CDR1 SGHVS and CDR2 FQNEAQ. The CDR3 extends over 15 amino acids. Here the CDR3 reads CASSLEANTVEELFF. CDR3 DNA: TGTGCCAGCAGCTTAGAGGCGAATACTGTCGAGGAGCTGTTTTTT. Together with reference TRBV7-8 and TRBJ2-2, the CDR3 gives the full variable domain: GAGVSQSPRYKVAKRGQDVALRCDPISGHVSLFWYQQALGQGPEFLTYFQNEAQLDKSGLPSDRFFAERPEGSVSTLKIQRTQQEDSAVYLCASSLEANTVEELFFGEGSRLTVL.

This clonotype was detected many times. The CDR3 loop reads CAAGSRDIQYF. In DNA form, the CDR3 reads TGTGCCGCCGGGTCCCGGGACATTCAGTACTTC. The V call is TRBV6-5, the J call TRBJ2-4, with unresolved D. The CDR3 has 11 amino acids. The V and J ends lost 11 bases and 8 bases respectively, with 13 bases between them. Per the germline V gene, CDR1 is MNHEY and CDR2 is SVGAGI.

This clonotype showed up just a few times. The chain couples TRBV3-1 to TRBJ2-1, with 7 nucleotides matching TRBD2. J was trimmed by 5 bases and V by 5 bases; bases with no gene match: 12. Germline-derived CDR1 and CDR2 are LGHDT and YNNKEL (reference sequence). The CDR3 extends over 16 amino acids. The CDR3 here is CASSSRLAQKNNEQFF. The DNA of the CDR3 is TGTGCCAGCAGCTCCCGACTAGCCCAAAAAAACAATGAGCAGTTCTTC.

The chain recombines TRBV18 with TRBJ1-5; no reliable D call. The ends were cut back, 2 bases at V and 2 bases at J, with 7 bases in the middle. CDR1 KGHSH and CDR2 LQKENI come from the germline V gene. This CDR3 region has 14 residues. CDR3 loop: CASSPNLGNQPQHF. CDR3 in DNA: TGTGCCAGCTCACCAAATCTAGGCAATCAGCCCCAGCATTTT.

This clonotype was counted between two and nine times. J is TRBJ2-1 and V is TRBV5-6, with TRBD2 matching over 9 bases. The CDR3 runs 18 residues. The junction had 19 bases not matched to a gene; V was cut back by 4 bases and J by 8 bases. Germline V gene data show CDR1 as SGHDT and CDR2 as YYEEEE. As DNA, the CDR3 is TGTGCCAGCAGCCGCCTTGTATTAGCGGGGGTTGCCTTCGATGAGCAGTTCTTC. Translated: CASSRLVLAGVAFDEQFF.

This sequence joins TRBV20-1 and TRBJ2-7; TRBD2 matches 7 bases. The V gene end was trimmed by 1 base and the J gene end by 1 base; junction bases not matched to a gene: 4. The CDR3 runs to 14 residues. Germline assignment: CDR1 DFQATT and CDR2 SNEGSKA (reference sequence). CDR3 loop: CSARVLGGSYEQYF. The DNA of the CDR3 is TGCAGTGCTAGAGTTTTGGGGGGGTCCTACGAGCAGTACTTC.

In regard to this clonotype: A much larger clone differs from this one at a single base, so this may be a read error. CDR3 in amino acids: CATSDPTGSGANGLTF. The CDR3 bases are TGTGCCACCAGTGATCCGACAGGATCTGGGGCCAACGGCCTGACTTTC. The chain uses TRBV24-1 and TRBJ2-6; the D gene is possibly TRBD1 (6 bases). CDR3 length: 16 residues. Looked up from germline, CDR1 is KGHDR and CDR2 is SFDVKD.

This clonotype was recorded at least ten times. V and J are TRBV20-1 and TRBJ2-4; TRBD1 matches 7 bases. The CDR3 runs to 14 residues. V shed 5 bases and J 4 bases; nucleotides not matched to a gene: 8. Germline values: CDR1 DFQATT, CDR2 SNEGSKA (reference sequence). As DNA, the CDR3 is TGCAGTGCTCACCGGGACAGAGGAAAAAACATTCAGTACTTC. Protein product: CSAHRDRGKNIQYF.

The CDR3 DNA sequence: TGCGCCAGCAGCCCGGACAGAATCGGCACAGATACGCAGTATTTT. This codes for CASSPDRIGTDTQYF. The chain uses TRBV5-1 and TRBJ2-3, with D possibly TRBD1 on 6 matching bases. The CDR3 loop spans 15 amino acids. V was cut by 4 bases and J by 1 base, with 13 bases left in between. Per germline, CDR1 SGHRS and CDR2 YFSETQ.

The gene calls are TRBV6-7 and TRBJ2-2; 13 bases map to TRBD2. TRBV6-7 is an ORF; its function is uncertain. The V segment lost 7 bases and the J segment 2 bases; nucleotides outside the gene matches: 19. CDR3 length equals 21 residues. CDR3 region: CASNRDKTSGGPRDNTGELFF. The DNA for the CDR3 is TGTGCCAGCAACCGGGACAAGACTAGCGGGGGGCCGCGAGACAACACCGGGGAGCTGTTTTTT.

The chain carries TRBV5-1 and TRBJ1-1; TRBD1 aligns across 7 bases. The germline V gene encodes CDR1 SGHRS and CDR2 YFSETQ. The CDR3 is 14 residues long. V was pared by 6 bases and J by 0 bases, with 5 bases of the junction left unmatched. CDR3: CASNPGQMNTEAFF. The CDR3 DNA reads TGCGCCAGCAATCCGGGACAGATGAACACTGAAGCTTTCTTT.

This clonotype came up many times. The rearrangement links TRBV19 to TRBJ2-1; possible D gene TRBD2, 6 bases. CDR1 and CDR2 (germline): LNHDA, SQIVND (reference sequence). Between the trimmed V and J ends, which lost 1 base and 10 bases, there was a span of 14 bases. The CDR3 sequence is 14 residues long. The DNA for the CDR3 is TGTGCCAGTAGTATAGGCCGGGAGCGTACCGAGCAGTTCTTC. Its translation: CASSIGRERTEQFF. Using reference TRBV19 and TRBJ2-1 for the parts outside the CDR3, the full variable domain is DGGITQSPKYLFRKEGQNVTLSCEQNLNHDAMYWYRQDPGQGLRLIYYSQIVNDFQKGDIAEGYSVSREKKESFPLTVTSAQKNPTAFYLCASSIGRERTEQFFGPGTRLTVL.

This clonotype was seen at least ten times. The rearrangement links TRBV3-1 to TRBJ2-3; no reliable D call. CDR1 LGHDT and CDR2 YNNKEL come from the germline V gene (reference sequence). Between the trimmed V and J ends, which lost 4 bases and 2 bases, there was a span of 4 bases. The CDR3 consists of 12 residues. CDR3 bases: TGTGCCAGCAGCCTCCTCACAGATACGCAGTATTTT. Translation gives CASSLLTDTQYF.

This clonotype appeared many times. This chain uses TRBV5-1 with TRBJ2-1; D not certain. CDR1 and CDR2 from the germline V gene are SGHRS and YFSETQ. V was clipped by 0 bases and J by 5 bases, with 9 bases between them. CDR3 size: 14 residues. The CDR3 coding sequence is TGCGCCAGCAGCTTGGCTCCTAGTAACAATGAGCAGTTCTTC. Its protein is CASSLAPSNNEQFF. Filled out from reference TRBV5-1 and TRBJ2-1, the complete variable domain reads KAGVTQTPRYLIKTRGQQVTLSCSPISGHRSVSWYQQTPGQGLQFLFEYFSETQRNKGNFPGRFSGRQFSNSRSEMNVSTLELGDSALYLCASSLAPSNNEQFFGPGTRLTVL.

The chain combines TRBV19 with TRBJ1-5, with TRBD1 matching over 8 bases. Germline V gene sequence: CDR1 LNHDA, CDR2 SQIVND (reference sequence). The CDR3 runs to 13 residues. The J segment lost 6 bases and the V segment lost 7 bases, leaving 5 bases of the junction unmatched. CDR3: CASNDRGSQPQHF. The CDR3 DNA sequence: TGTGCCAGTAACGACAGGGGATCTCAGCCCCAGCATTTT.

This clonotype came up many times. The chain has TRBV20-1 and TRBJ2-2; TRBD2 matches at 11 bases. In germline, CDR1 is DFQATT, CDR2 SNEGSKA (reference sequence). The V and J ends lost 6 bases and 0 bases, in that order; junction bases with no gene match: 6. CDR3 length equals 16 residues. CDR3 sequence reads: CSARLAGTANTGELFF. CDR3 DNA sequence: TGCAGTGCCCGACTAGCGGGGACTGCGAACACCGGGGAGCTGTTTTTT.

This clonotype was picked up a small number of times. The chain recombines TRBV28 with TRBJ1-2; TRBD1 aligns across 11 bases. With V trimmed by 4 bases and J by 7 bases, 8 bases remained unmatched. The germline V gene has CDR1 MDHEN and CDR2 SYDVKM. The CDR3 totals 15 residues. The CDR3, as DNA: TGTGCCAGCAGTTCGCCAGGACAGGGGGCGGTTGGCTACACCTTC. Translated, it gives CASSSPGQGAVGYTF.

This clonotype was seen a handful of times. This chain connects TRBV12-3 or TRBV12-4 to TRBJ2-3, with D possibly being TRBD2 (6 bases). The length of the CDR3 is 17 residues. The germline V and J ends were trimmed by 3 bases and 3 bases, with 19 bases remaining between them. DNA of the CDR3: TGTGCCAGCAGTTTTGATCCGGAGGGCGTGGGAACAGATACGCAGTATTTT. As protein: CASSFDPEGVGTDTQYF.